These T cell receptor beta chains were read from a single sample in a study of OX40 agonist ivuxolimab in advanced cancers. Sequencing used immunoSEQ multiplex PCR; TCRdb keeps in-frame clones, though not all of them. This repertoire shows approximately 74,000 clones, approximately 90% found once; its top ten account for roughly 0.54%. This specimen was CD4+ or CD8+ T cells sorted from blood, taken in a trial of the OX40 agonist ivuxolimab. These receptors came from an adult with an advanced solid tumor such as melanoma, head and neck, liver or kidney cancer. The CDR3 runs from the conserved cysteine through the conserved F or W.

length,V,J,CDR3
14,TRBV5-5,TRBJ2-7,CASSFGPGSYEQYF
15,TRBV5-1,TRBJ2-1,CASSVGTGSYNEQFF
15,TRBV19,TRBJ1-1,CASSIGGIMNTEAFF
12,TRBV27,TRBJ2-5,CASSLSGETQYF
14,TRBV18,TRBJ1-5,CASSPFDMDQPQHF
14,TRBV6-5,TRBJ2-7,CASRTGTGTYEQYF
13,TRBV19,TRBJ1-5,CASSIGRGGLQHF
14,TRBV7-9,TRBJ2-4,CASSSGPYENIQYF
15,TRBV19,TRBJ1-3,CASSPTGGTGNTIYF
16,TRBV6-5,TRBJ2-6,CASSYTTGAGANVLTF
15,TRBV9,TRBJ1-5,CASSKDSSSNQPQHF
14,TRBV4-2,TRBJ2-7,CASTSSGSSNEQYF
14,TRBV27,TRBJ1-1,CASSRQGEGAEAFF
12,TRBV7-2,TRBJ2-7,CASSLPGYEQYF